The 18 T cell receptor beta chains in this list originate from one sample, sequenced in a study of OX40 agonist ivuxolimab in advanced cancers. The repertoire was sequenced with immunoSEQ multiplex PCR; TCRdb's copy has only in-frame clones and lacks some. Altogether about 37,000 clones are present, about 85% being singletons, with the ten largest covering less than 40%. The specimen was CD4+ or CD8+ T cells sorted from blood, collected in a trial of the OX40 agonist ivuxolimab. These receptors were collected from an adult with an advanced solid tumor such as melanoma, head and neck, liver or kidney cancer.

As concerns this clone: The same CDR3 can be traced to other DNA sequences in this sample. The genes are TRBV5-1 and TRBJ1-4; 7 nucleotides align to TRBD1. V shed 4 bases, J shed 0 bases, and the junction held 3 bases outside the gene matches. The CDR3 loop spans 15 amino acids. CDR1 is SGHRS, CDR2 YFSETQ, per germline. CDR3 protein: CASSPGQATNEKLFF. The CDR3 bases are TGCGCCAGCAGCCCAGGACAGGCAACTAATGAAAAACTGTTTTTT.

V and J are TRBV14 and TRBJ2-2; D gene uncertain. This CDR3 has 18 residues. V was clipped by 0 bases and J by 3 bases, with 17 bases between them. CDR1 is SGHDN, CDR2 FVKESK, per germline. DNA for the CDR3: TGTGCCAGCAGCCAAGAAAGTAGGTGGGGATCTGACACCGGGGAGCTGTTTTTT. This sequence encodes CASSQESRWGSDTGELFF.

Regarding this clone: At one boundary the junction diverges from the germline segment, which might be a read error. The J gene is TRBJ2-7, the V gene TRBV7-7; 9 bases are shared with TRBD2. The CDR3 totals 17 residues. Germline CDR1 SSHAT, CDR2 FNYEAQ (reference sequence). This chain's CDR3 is CASSLAGGGGRPYEQYF. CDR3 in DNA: TGTGCTAGCAGCTTAGCCGGCGGGGGGGGGCGCCCCTACGAGCAGTACTTC.

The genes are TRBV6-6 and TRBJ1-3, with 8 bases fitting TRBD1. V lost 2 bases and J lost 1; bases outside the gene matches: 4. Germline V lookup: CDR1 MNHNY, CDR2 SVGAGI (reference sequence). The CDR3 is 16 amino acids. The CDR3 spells CASSYGQGSSGNTIYF. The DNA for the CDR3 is TGTGCCAGCAGTTACGGACAGGGTTCATCTGGAAACACCATATATTTT.

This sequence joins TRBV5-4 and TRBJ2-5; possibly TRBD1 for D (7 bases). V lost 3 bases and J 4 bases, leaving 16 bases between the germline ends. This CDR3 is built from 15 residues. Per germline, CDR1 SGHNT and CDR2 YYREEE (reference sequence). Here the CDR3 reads CASSSQGTSRETQYF. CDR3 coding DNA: TGTGCCAGCAGCTCACAGGGGACTTCGCGAGAGACCCAGTACTTC. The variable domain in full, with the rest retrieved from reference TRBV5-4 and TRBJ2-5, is ETGVTQSPTHLIKTRGQQVTLRCSSQSGHNTVSWYQQALGQGPQFIFQYYREEENGRGNFPPRFSGLQFPNYSSELNVNALELDDSALYLCASSSQGTSRETQYFGPGTRLLVL.

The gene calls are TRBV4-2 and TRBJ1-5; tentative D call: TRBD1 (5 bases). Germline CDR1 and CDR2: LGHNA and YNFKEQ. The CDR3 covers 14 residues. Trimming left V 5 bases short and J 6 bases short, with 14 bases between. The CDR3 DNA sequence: TGTGCCAGCAGCTTGGATGGGGGGATTCAGCCCCAGCATTTT. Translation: CASSLDGGIQPQHF.

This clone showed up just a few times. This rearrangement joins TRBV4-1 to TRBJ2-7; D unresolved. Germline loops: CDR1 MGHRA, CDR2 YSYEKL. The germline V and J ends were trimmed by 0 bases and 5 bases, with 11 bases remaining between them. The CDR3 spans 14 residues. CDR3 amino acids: CASSQEGNRNEQYF. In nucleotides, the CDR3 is TGCGCCAGCAGCCAAGAAGGGAATCGTAACGAGCAGTACTTC.

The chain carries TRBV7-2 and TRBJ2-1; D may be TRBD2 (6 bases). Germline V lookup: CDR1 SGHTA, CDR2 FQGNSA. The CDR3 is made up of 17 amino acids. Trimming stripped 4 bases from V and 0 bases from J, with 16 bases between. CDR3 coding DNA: TGTGCCAGCAGCTATCTTCAGCGGGTCAGCTCCTACAATGAGCAGTTCTTC. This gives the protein CASSYLQRVSSYNEQFF.

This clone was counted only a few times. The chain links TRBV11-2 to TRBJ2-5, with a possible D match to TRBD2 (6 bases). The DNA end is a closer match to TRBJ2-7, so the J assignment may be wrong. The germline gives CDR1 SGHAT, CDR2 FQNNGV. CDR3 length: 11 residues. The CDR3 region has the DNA TGTGCCAGCCGGGCGGGGTACGAGCAGTACTTC. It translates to CASRAGYEQYF.

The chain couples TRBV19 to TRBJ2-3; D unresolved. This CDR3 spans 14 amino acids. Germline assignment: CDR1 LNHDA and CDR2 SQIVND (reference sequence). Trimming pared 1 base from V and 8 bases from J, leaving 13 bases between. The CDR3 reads CASSIGSSASTQYF. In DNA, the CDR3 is TGTGCCAGTAGTATAGGGTCCAGCGCGAGTACGCAGTATTTT.

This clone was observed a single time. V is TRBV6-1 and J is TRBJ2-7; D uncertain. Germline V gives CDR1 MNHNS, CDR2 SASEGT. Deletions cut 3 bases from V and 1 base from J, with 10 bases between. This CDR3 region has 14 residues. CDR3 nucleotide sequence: TGTGCCAGCAGTGATGGGTCCATTTCCTACGAGCAGTACTTC. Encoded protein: CASSDGSISYEQYF.

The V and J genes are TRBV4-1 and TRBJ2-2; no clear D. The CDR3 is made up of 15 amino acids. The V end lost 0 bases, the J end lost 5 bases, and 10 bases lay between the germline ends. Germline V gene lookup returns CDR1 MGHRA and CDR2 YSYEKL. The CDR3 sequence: CASSQEAIGTGELFF. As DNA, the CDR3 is TGCGCCAGCAGCCAAGAGGCGATAGGTACCGGGGAGCTGTTTTTT.

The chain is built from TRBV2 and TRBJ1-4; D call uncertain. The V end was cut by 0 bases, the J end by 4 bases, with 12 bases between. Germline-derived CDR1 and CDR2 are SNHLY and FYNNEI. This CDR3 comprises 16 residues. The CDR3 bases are TGTGCCAGCAGTGAAGCTGGTGGGGTCTTTAATGAAAAACTGTTTTTT. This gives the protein CASSEAGGVFNEKLFF.

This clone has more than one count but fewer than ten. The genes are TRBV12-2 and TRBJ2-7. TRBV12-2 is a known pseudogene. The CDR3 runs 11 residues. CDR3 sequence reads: CAGATYLEQYF. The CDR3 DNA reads TGTGCAGGCGCTACCTACCTCGAGCAGTACTTC.

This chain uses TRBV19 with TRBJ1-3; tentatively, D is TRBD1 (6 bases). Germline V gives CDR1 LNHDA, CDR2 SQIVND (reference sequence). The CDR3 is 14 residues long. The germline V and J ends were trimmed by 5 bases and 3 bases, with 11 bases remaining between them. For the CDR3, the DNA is TGTGCCAGTAGTCCCAGGGGTCTTGGAAACACCATATATTTT. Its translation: CASSPRGLGNTIYF.

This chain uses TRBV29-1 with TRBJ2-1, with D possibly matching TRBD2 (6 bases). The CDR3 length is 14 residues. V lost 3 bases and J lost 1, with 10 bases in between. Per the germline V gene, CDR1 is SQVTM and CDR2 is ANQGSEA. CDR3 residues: CSVDGTPSYNEQFF. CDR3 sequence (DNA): TGCAGCGTTGATGGGACTCCATCCTACAATGAGCAGTTCTTC.

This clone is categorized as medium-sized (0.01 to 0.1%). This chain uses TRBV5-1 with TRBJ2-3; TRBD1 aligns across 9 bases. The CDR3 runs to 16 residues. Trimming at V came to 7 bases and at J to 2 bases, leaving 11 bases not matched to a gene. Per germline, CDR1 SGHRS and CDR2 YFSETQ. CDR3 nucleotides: TGCGCCAGCCACACAGGGACAGGGATGTACACAGATACGCAGTATTTT. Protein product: CASHTGTGMYTDTQYF. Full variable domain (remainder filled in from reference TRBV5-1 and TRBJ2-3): KAGVTQTPRYLIKTRGQQVTLSCSPISGHRSVSWYQQTPGQGLQFLFEYFSETQRNKGNFPGRFSGRQFSNSRSEMNVSTLELGDSALYLCASHTGTGMYTDTQYFGPGTRLTVL.

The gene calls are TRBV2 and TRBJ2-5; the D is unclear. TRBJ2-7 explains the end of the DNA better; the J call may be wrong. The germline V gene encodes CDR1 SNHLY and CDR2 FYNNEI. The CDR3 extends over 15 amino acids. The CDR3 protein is CASSEGLSRADEQYF. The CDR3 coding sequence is TGTGCCAGCAGTGAGGGCCTCTCCCGGGCGGACGAGCAGTACTTC.